This is a list of T cell receptor beta chains from one sample in a study of blood T cell repertoires in COVID-19. The assay was immunoSEQ multiplex PCR, and TCRdb's table has in-frame clones only and misses some. This table holds around 160,000 clones, 87% found once. Sequenced material: peripheral blood. All receptors come from a woman aged 70-85 years with COVID-19, enrolled during active disease. CDR3s leave out the opening cysteine and the closing phenylalanine or tryptophan. The order of the fields is CDR3 protein, D gene, CDR3 length, J gene, V gene. A D gene is named only where the DNA matches it firmly.

AIALDSYEQY - 10 TRBJ2-7 TRBV2
ASSPSPPDTQY - 11 TRBJ2-3 TRBV7-7
ASSLTSGGSLRAYNEQF TRBD2 17 TRBJ2-1 TRBV7-9
ATSEGGTGGNTIY TRBD1 13 TRBJ1-3 TRBV24-1
ASSQVGGQGARTGELF TRBD1 16 TRBJ2-2 TRBV3-1/TRBV3-2
ASSHRDSNQPQH - 12 TRBJ1-5 TRBV28
AWSPTSGGALSNEQF TRBD2 15 TRBJ2-1 TRBV30
ASSLSGGGNEQF TRBD2 12 TRBJ2-1 TRBV7-3
ASSGAGANEKLF - 12 TRBJ1-4 TRBV5-1
ASSPGGQLGQPQH TRBD1 13 TRBJ1-5 TRBV18
ASSVGTGQPQH TRBD1 11 TRBJ1-5 TRBV2
ASSLVSWESTEAF - 13 TRBJ1-1 TRBV7-2
ASSLAYEGAYGYT - 13 TRBJ1-2 TRBV5-5
ASSHLAGEQF TRBD2 10 TRBJ2-1 TRBV3-1/TRBV3-2
ASSDSTGTDTQY TRBD1 12 TRBJ2-3 TRBV5-1
ASTLDRGFTDTQY TRBD1 13 TRBJ2-3 TRBV7-9
ASSFGRGATNEKLF - 14 TRBJ1-4 TRBV5-4
ASSQDLEVARRNTEAF - 16 TRBJ1-1 TRBV4-1
ASSMRAKNIQY - 11 TRBJ2-4 TRBV19
SASRPGWDHSGNTIY - 15 TRBJ1-3 TRBV20-1
ATSRAGQTYNEQF TRBD1 13 TRBJ2-1 TRBV15
ASSTRDRYYEQY TRBD1 12 TRBJ2-7 TRBV5-8
ASTGVITEAF - 10 TRBJ1-1 TRBV28
AAGGPVGGSNTGELF TRBD2 15 TRBJ2-2 TRBV2